Listed here are 23 T cell receptor beta chains from one sample, sequenced in a study of blood T cells in healthy people across ages. It was with a sample-barcoded 5' primer and a J-beta primer mix that a second PCR of about 6 to 11 cycles was run. TCRdb independently ran MiXCR on the 5' RACE reads; one entry per CDR3 protein. This sample has around 2 million distinct CDR3 sequences, with roughly two fifths found just once. The sequenced material came from blood. All receptors derive from a human donor in good health.

The V gene is TRBV14, the J gene TRBJ2-5; TRBD2 is a possible D gene (5 bases). The J call may be in error: the DNA end matches TRBJ2-7 better. The CDR3 covers 13 residues. Per the germline V gene, CDR1 is SGHDN and CDR2 is FVKESK. CDR3 in DNA: TGTGCCAGCAGCCCATTTGGCGCGGGCGAGCAGTACTTC. Residues: CASSPFGAGEQYF.

This clonotype has ten or more counts. This sequence joins TRBV6-5 and TRBJ2-7; TRBD1 aligns across 11 bases. Germline CDR1 reads MNHEY; CDR2 reads SVGAGI. CDR3 length: 15 amino acids. With V trimmed by 6 bases and J by 3 bases, 7 bases remained unmatched. This CDR3 reads CASRRGQGVDYEQYF. CDR3 bases: TGTGCCAGCAGAAGGGGACAGGGGGTTGACTACGAGCAGTACTTC.

V is TRBV6-6 and J is TRBJ2-5, with TRBD1 identical over 10 bases. Germline V gene sequence: CDR1 MNHNY, CDR2 SVGAGI (reference sequence). The CDR3 runs 14 residues. Trimming took 6 bases from V and 5 from J; bases not matched to a gene: 6. The CDR3 here is CASRDRGSSETQYF. CDR3 coding DNA: TGTGCCAGCAGGGACAGGGGGTCTAGTGAGACCCAGTACTTC.

This clonotype was detected a few times. The rearrangement joins TRBV20-1 to TRBJ2-5; D is possibly TRBD1 (5 bases). CDR1 and CDR2 (germline): DFQATT, SNEGSKA (reference sequence). The CDR3 loop spans 13 amino acids. V was cut by 5 bases and J by 2 bases, with 12 bases left in between. CDR3 in DNA: TGCAGTGCTCCCCCGAAGGGGCAAGAGACCCAGTACTTC. It specifies CSAPPKGQETQYF.

This clonotype has a handful of counts. This rearrangement joins TRBV7-2 to TRBJ2-5, with 10 bases that match TRBD2. J gave up 5 bases and V 1 base, and 4 bases lay outside the gene matches. The CDR3 totals 15 residues. Germline V gene data show CDR1 as SGHTA and CDR2 as FQGNSA. As DNA, the CDR3 is TGTGCCAGCAGCTTAGGAGCGGGGGGGTTTGAGACCCAGTACTTC. Translation gives CASSLGAGGFETQYF. The variable domain in full, with the rest retrieved from reference TRBV7-2 and TRBJ2-5, is GAGVSQSPSNKVTEKGKDVELRCDPISGHTALYWYRQSLGQGLEFLIYFQGNSAPDKSGLPSDRFSAERTGGSVSTLTIQRTQQEDSAVYLCASSLGAGGFETQYFGPGTRLLVL.

This chain uses TRBV4-3 with TRBJ2-7; 12 bases line up with TRBD2. CDR3 length: 17 residues. Per germline, CDR1 LGHNA and CDR2 YSLEER. Trimming removed 0 bases from V and 1 base from J; junction bases left unmatched: 4. The CDR3 spells CASSQDRGTSGSYEQYF. CDR3 coding DNA: TGCGCCAGCAGCCAAGATCGCGGGACTAGCGGGTCCTACGAGCAGTACTTC.

This clonotype showed up many times. The V and J genes are TRBV5-1 and TRBJ1-2; 9 nucleotides line up with TRBD1. The CDR3 is 14 amino acids. Germline CDR1 SGHRS, CDR2 YFSETQ. With 6 bases clipped from V and 3 bases from J, the junction kept 6 bases outside the gene matches. In nucleotides, the CDR3 is TGCGCCAGCAAGGGGACAGGGTCGTACTATGGCTACACCTTC. It codes for CASKGTGSYYGYTF.

The chain uses TRBV4-2 and TRBJ1-4, with 7 bases matching TRBD1. Germline trimming cut 0 bases from V and 8 bases from J; bases unmatched to any gene: 6. CDR3 length: 15 amino acids. From germline, CDR1 is LGHNA and CDR2 YNFKEQ. The CDR3 here is CASSQDLRTGEKLFF. CDR3 sequence (DNA): TGTGCCAGCAGCCAAGATCTAAGGACAGGAGAAAAACTGTTTTTT.

This clonotype was recorded a few times. V gene TRBV20-1 combines with J gene TRBJ1-1; perhaps TRBD1 as D (6 bases). The germline V gene encodes CDR1 DFQATT and CDR2 SNEGSKA (reference sequence). Trimming took off 6 bases at V and 0 bases at J, with 14 bases between the two ends. This CDR3 has 14 residues. The CDR3 DNA follows: TGCAGTGCCCACGGGACACCCATGAACACTGAAGCTTTCTTT. As protein: CSAHGTPMNTEAFF.

V and J are TRBV15 and TRBJ2-1; a possible D gene is TRBD1 (6 bases). The CDR3 totals 17 residues. With 0 bases removed from V and 5 bases from J, the gap between germline ends came to 17 bases. Germline CDR1 LNHNV, CDR2 YYDKDF (reference sequence). The DNA of the CDR3 is TGTGCCACCAGCAGAGATTTATTTAGGGGACAAGACAATGAGCAGTTCTTC. Its protein product is CATSRDLFRGQDNEQFF.

The sample holds one count of this clonotype. The J gene is TRBJ1-3, the V gene TRBV12-3 or TRBV12-4; D is perhaps TRBD1 (6 bases). The V gene lost 6 bases and the J gene lost 2 bases, with 14 bases spanning the gap. CDR3 length equals 15 residues. The CDR3 here is CASSTMQGTGNTIYF. The CDR3 DNA reads as TGTGCCAGCAGCACAATGCAGGGGACTGGAAACACCATATATTTT.

The table lists this clonotype with a few counts. V is TRBV13 and J is TRBJ2-1, with a weak D call TRBD2 (7 bases). From germline, CDR1 is PRHDT and CDR2 FYEKMQ (reference sequence). This CDR3 comprises 11 residues. V was clipped by 5 bases and J by 14 bases, with 13 bases between them. The CDR3 nucleotides read TGTGCCAGCAGCCCGGGGGGCCCGAAGTTCTTC. Encoded protein: CASSPGGPKFF.

This clonotype was observed once. The J gene is TRBJ1-1, the V gene TRBV24-1, with D unclear. V shed 4 bases and J shed 4 bases, with 9 bases lying between them. The germline CDR1 and CDR2 sequences are KGHDR and SFDVKD. CDR3 size: 13 residues. CDR3 in DNA: TGTGCCACCAGTGAGCCACAAGGCACTGAAGCTTTCTTT. Its protein product is CATSEPQGTEAFF.

The V and J genes are TRBV7-2 and TRBJ1-2; the match to TRBD1 covers 8 bases. Germline V CDR1 and CDR2: SGHTA, FQGNSA. The CDR3 consists of 14 residues. Trimming took 4 bases from V and 3 from J; bases not matched to a gene: 4. CDR3 sequence reads: CASSSQQGDYGYTF. In DNA, the CDR3 is TGTGCCAGCAGCTCACAACAGGGGGACTATGGCTACACCTTC. The full variable domain, with the rest looked up from reference TRBV7-2 and TRBJ1-2, is GAGVSQSPSNKVTEKGKDVELRCDPISGHTALYWYRQSLGQGLEFLIYFQGNSAPDKSGLPSDRFSAERTGGSVSTLTIQRTQQEDSAVYLCASSSQQGDYGYTFGSGTRLTVV.

CDR3 sequence reads: CASSTRQGTNEKLFF. CDR3 coding DNA: TGCGCCAGCAGCACCCGACAGGGAACTAATGAAAAACTGTTTTTT. The rearrangement joins TRBV4-1 to TRBJ1-4; 7 bases are a match to TRBD1. In germline, CDR1 is MGHRA, CDR2 YSYEKL. With V trimmed by 5 bases and J by 1 base, 4 bases remained unmatched. CDR3 length equals 15 residues.

Here the CDR3 reads CASTLLTARGEAFF. CDR3 bases: TGTGCCAGCACCCTCTTGACCGCGAGGGGTGAAGCTTTCTTT. The rearrangement uses TRBV7-9 and TRBJ1-1; a weak D match, TRBD1 (5 bases). This CDR3 spans 14 amino acids. The germline gives CDR1 SEHNR, CDR2 FQNEAQ (reference sequence). V lost 7 bases to trimming and J lost 7 bases, with 19 bases between them.

The chain combines TRBV6-5 with TRBJ1-2; D unclear. CDR1 is MNHEY, CDR2 SVGAGI, per germline. This CDR3 has 13 amino acids. The V end lost 6 bases, the J end lost 1 base, and 9 bases lay between the germline ends. CDR3 region: CASRLDNNYGYTF. The CDR3 DNA is TGTGCCAGCAGACTCGACAATAACTATGGCTACACCTTC.

The chain combines TRBV7-6 with TRBJ2-3; the D gene is possibly TRBD2 (7 bases). CDR1 and CDR2 from the germline V gene are SGHVS and FNYEAQ. This CDR3 has 15 amino acids. V was shortened by 3 bases and J by 4 bases, with 14 bases between the two germline ends. The CDR3, as DNA: TGTGCCAGCAGCTTGGCGGGGGCGGTCGCAGATACGCAGTATTTT. Amino acid sequence: CASSLAGAVADTQYF.

This clonotype turned up a few times. V usage is TRBV6-2 or TRBV6-3 and J usage is TRBJ2-1; D might be TRBD2 (5 bases). This CDR3 spans 11 amino acids. Germline CDR1 MNHEY, CDR2 SVGEGT. Trimming took 7 bases from V and 15 from J, leaving 16 bases between them. The CDR3 loop reads CASTSRESPFF. The CDR3 coding sequence is TGTGCCAGCACCTCGAGGGAGTCTCCGTTCTTC.

The rearrangement joins TRBV5-1 to TRBJ2-4; TRBD2 matches 9 bases. The J call may be mistaken, given a closer DNA end match to TRBJ2-7. The V gene's germline CDR1 is SGHRS and CDR2 YFSETQ. The CDR3 spans 19 residues. The CDR3 is CASSPEGTSFKSSPYEQYF. CDR3 nucleotides: TGCGCCAGCAGCCCGGAGGGGACTAGCTTTAAATCTTCCCCTTACGAGCAGTACTTC.

This rearrangement joins TRBV10-3 to TRBJ1-6; 8 positions agree with TRBD1. The CDR3 length is 14 residues. The V and J ends lost 5 bases and 7 bases, in that order; junction bases with no gene match: 4. CDR1 is ENHRY, CDR2 SYGVKD, per germline. CDR3 protein: CAISKDRENSPLHF. Written as DNA, the CDR3 is TGTGCCATCAGTAAGGACAGGGAAAATTCACCCCTCCACTTT.

This clonotype has more than one count but fewer than ten. The chain carries TRBV6-5 and TRBJ2-3; 9 bases align to TRBD2. From germline, CDR1 is MNHEY and CDR2 SVGAGI. The V gene end was trimmed by 6 bases and the J gene end by 6 bases; junction bases not matched to a gene: 13. This CDR3 region has 16 residues. CDR3 sequence (DNA): TGTGCCAGCAGGCAAGATCCGGGACTAGCCACGGATACGCAGTATTTT. As protein: CASRQDPGLATDTQYF.

The genes are TRBV6-1 and TRBJ2-3, with a tentative D call TRBD1 (5 bases). CDR1 MNHNS and CDR2 SASEGT come from the germline V gene. This CDR3 spans 15 amino acids. V was cut by 6 bases and J by 2 bases, with 15 bases left in between. The CDR3 region has the DNA TGTGCCAGCAGCCCCACCGACAGATTCACAGATACGCAGTATTTT. Its protein is CASSPTDRFTDTQYF.